Shown below are 3 T cell receptor beta chains from a single sample sequenced in a study of T cells in Graves' hyperthyroidism and ophthalmopathy. What was amplified from RNA transcripts were TCR beta CDR3 regions. When the TCR CDR3 underwent first-round RT-PCR, the HTBI primer set was used. A single record per CDR3 protein comes from TCRdb applying MiXCR to the multiplex PCR reads. The sample has about 480,000 distinct CDR3 sequences; approximately 15% are singletons. The sequenced sample was blood. The source of these receptors is a woman younger than 35 with Graves' hyperthyroidism.

This clonotype was counted many times. The chain is built from TRBV6-1 and TRBJ1-2; D perhaps matches TRBD1 (5 bases). V lost 6 bases to trimming and J lost 0 bases, with 17 bases between them. This CDR3 spans 16 amino acids. In germline, CDR1 is MNHNS, CDR2 SASEGT. CDR3 in amino acids: CASRGQSGTANYGYTF. CDR3 DNA: TGTGCCAGCAGGGGGCAATCAGGCACAGCTAACTATGGCTACACCTTC.

As concerns this clonotype: This sequence may be a read error, since a much larger clone differs from it by one base. This sequence joins TRBV5-1 and TRBJ2-7, with a tentative D call TRBD1 (6 bases). The DNA end is more similar to TRBJ2-1, so the J call may be wrong. This CDR3 comprises 14 residues. The germline CDR1 and CDR2 sequences are SGHRS and YFSETQ. The CDR3 loop is CASSFTRGGYEQFF. In nucleotides, the CDR3 is TGCGCCAGCAGCTTTACCAGGGGTGGTTACGAGCAGTTCTTC.

This clonotype was observed many times. The CDR3 DNA follows: TGTGCCAGCAGAAGGGACCAGGAAGCTTTCTTT. It encodes CASRRDQEAFF. The rearrangement uses TRBV12-3 or TRBV12-4 and TRBJ1-1, with a weak D call TRBD1 (5 bases). V was trimmed by 6 bases and J by 8 bases, leaving 10 bases between them. The CDR3 extends over 11 amino acids.